This T cell receptor beta chain is from a study of patients and donors after allogeneic stem cell transplantation. Germline values: CDR1 LGHDT, CDR2 YNNKEL (reference sequence). The CDR3 is 18 amino acids. Germline trimming cut 2 bases from V and 6 bases from J; bases unmatched to any gene: 13. TCRdb passed the RT-PCR reads through MiXCR, listing each CDR3 protein once. The sample lists about 40,000 distinct CDR3 sequences, about 31% seen once, with around 72% in the top ten. The sample comprised blood, either unsorted or a sorted T cell fraction (not recorded which). The clonotype was recovered from a human donor who was either an allogeneic HSCT recipient or a stem cell or donor lymphocyte infusion donor (not recorded which). It is not recorded whose cells these are; they may come from a transplant donor. The chain employs TRBV3-1 and TRBJ2-1; TRBD2 matches 10 bases. CDR3 residues: CASSQRPSLAGEVNEQFF. CDR3 coding DNA: TGTGCCAGCAGCCAACGACCCTCCCTAGCGGGAGAGGTCAATGAGCAGTTCTTC.